Sequencing of this T cell receptor (beta chain) was carried out in a study of cytomegalovirus exposure and HLA in healthy donors. The PCR contained 60 Vbeta and 13 Jbeta primers. Libraries were prepared by immunoSEQ multiplex PCR; TCRdb keeps only in-frame clonotypes and omits some of them. The sample records 50,000 to 60,000 clones, 77% being singletons. In germline, CDR1 is MDHEN, CDR2 SYDVKM. This CDR3 is 14 amino acids long. Trimming shortened V by 10 bases and J by 3 bases, and 18 bases separated the two germline ends. The sample taken for sequencing was PBMCs. This chain connects TRBV28 to TRBJ1-1; possibly TRBD1 for D (5 bases). The source of this sequence is a woman aged 40 to 50 in good health and CMV-seropositive. The CDR3: CATAAAGAYTEAFF. In DNA form, the CDR3 reads TGTGCCACCGCCGCTGCTGGGGCATACACTGAAGCTTTCTTT.